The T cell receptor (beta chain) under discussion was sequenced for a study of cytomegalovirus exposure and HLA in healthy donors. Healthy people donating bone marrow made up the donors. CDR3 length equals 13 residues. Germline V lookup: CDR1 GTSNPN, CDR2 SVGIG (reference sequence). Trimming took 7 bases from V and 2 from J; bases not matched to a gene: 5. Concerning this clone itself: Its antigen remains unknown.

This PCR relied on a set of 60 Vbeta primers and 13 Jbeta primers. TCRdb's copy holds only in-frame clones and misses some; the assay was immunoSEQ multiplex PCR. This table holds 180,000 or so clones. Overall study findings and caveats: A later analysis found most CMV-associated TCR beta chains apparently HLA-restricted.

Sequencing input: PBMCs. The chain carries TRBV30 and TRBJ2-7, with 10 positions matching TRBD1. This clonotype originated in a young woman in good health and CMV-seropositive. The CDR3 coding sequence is TGTGCCTCGGCCGGGACAGGGGCCTACGAGCAGTACTTC. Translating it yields CASAGTGAYEQYF.